This record covers a single T cell receptor (beta chain). This could be a read error, since a much larger clone is one nucleotide away. Germline V lookup: CDR1 MDHEN, CDR2 SYDVKM. CDR3 length: 17 amino acids. TCRdb fed the reads into MiXCR, producing one record per CDR3 protein. The sample gives about 490,000 distinct CDR3 sequences, about 15% of which show up once; 20% to 30% is in the top ten. The sample originates from a study of T cell repertoires in cytomegalovirus infection. Source material: CD8+ T cells from PBMCs. This clonotype was obtained from a human donor in good health (CMV status not recorded). Some clones in this sample may be carry-over from other donors' samples. This chain links TRBV28 with TRBJ1-1; D is possibly TRBD1 (5 bases). The chain's CDR3 is CASSLNVRDAWNNEAFF. The CDR3 DNA reads as TGTGCCAGCAGTTTAAATGTAAGGGACGCTTGGAACAATGAAGCTTTCTTT.